This entry concerns a single T cell receptor beta chain. Its antigen remains unidentified. Germline is not matched at one junction end, which may reflect a read error. These data are taken from a study of blood T cells in healthy people across ages. Looking at the study overall: Template switching captured about one barcoded beta molecule per two T cells.

CDR1 MNHEY and CDR2 SMNVEV come from the germline V gene (reference sequence). CDR3 size: 14 residues. Next came a second PCR, run for about 7 to 12 cycles, which used a sample-barcoded 5' primer along with a J-beta primer mix. TCRdb redid the calling of the 5' RACE reads with MiXCR, one entry per CDR3 protein. The sample has hundreds of thousands of distinct CDR3 sequences; 20% to 30% are singletons. Points from the study as a whole: There were more naive CD4+ cells and higher diversity in long-lived donors than in aged donors.

The same data also went into a second study, on T cells of mothers and their children. That paper states: Over 8.5 million TCR beta CDR3 reads were obtained from each mother, and 3 million to 3.5 million from each child.

The receptor comes from a boy between 10 and 17 years old in good health. The rearrangement joins TRBV27 to TRBJ2-2; D might be TRBD1 or TRBD2, each matching 6 bases. The sequencing input was blood. Written as DNA, the CDR3 is TGTGCCAGCAGCCCTGGACAGATTACCGGGGGGCTGTTTTTT. This codes for CASSPGQITGGLFF.